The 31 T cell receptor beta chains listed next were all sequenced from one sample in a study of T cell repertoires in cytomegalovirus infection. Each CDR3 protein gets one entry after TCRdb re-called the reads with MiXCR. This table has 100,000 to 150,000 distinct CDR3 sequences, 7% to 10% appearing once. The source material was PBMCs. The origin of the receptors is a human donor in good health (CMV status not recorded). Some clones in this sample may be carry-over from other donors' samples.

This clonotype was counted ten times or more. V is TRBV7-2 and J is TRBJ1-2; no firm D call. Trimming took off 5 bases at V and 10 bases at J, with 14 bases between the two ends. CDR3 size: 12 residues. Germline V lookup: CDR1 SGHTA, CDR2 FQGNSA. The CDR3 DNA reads TGTGCCAGCAGCCCCCTATCAAATTTCTACACCTTC. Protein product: CASSPLSNFYTF.

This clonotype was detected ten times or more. CDR3 in DNA: TGTGCCATCAGCCGAACGGACAATACCTACGAGCAGTACTTC. It encodes CAISRTDNTYEQYF. V and J are TRBV10-3 and TRBJ2-7; D perhaps matches TRBD1 (5 bases). The V and J ends lost 6 bases and 2 bases respectively, with 14 bases between them. CDR1 ENHRY and CDR2 SYGVKD come from the germline V gene. This CDR3 is 14 amino acids long.

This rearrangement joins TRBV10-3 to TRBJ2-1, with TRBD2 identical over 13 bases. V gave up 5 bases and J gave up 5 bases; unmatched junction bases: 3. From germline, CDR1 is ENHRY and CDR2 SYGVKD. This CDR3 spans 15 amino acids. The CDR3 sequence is CAISFTSGGDNEQFF. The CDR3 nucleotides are TGTGCCATCAGTTTTACTAGCGGGGGGGACAATGAGCAGTTCTTC.

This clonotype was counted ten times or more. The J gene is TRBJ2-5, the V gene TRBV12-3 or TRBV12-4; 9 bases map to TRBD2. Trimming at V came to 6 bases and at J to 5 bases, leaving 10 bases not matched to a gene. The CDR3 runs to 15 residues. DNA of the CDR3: TGTGCCAGCAGAAACGGGCGGGGGGGCCAGGAGACCCAGTACTTC. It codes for CASRNGRGGQETQYF.

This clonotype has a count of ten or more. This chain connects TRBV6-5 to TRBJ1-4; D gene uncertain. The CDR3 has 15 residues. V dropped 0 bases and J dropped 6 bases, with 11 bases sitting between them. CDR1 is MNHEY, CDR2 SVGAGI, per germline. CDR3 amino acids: CASSYSRGRDEKLFF. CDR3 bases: TGTGCCAGCAGTTACTCCCGTGGACGTGATGAAAAACTGTTTTTT.

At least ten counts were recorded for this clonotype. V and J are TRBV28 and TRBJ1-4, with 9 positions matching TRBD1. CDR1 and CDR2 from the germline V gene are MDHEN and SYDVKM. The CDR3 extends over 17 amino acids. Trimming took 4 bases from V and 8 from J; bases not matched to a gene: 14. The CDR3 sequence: CASSSLVNRGLGEKLFF. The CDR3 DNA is TGTGCCAGCAGTTCCCTAGTCAACAGGGGGCTTGGAGAAAAACTGTTTTTT. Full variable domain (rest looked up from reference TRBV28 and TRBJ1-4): DVKVTQSSRYLVKRTGEKVFLECVQDMDHENMFWYRQDPGLGLRLIYFSYDVKMKEKGDIPEGYSVSREKKERFSLILESASTNQTSMYLCASSSLVNRGLGEKLFFGSGTQLSVL.

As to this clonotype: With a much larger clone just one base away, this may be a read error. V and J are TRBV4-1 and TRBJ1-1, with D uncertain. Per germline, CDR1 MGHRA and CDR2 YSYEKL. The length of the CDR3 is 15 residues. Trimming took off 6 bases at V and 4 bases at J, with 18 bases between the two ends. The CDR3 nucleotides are TGCGCCAGCAGTCACTGCCACACCGCCGGCACTGAAGCTTTCTTT. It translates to CASSHCHTAGTEAFF.

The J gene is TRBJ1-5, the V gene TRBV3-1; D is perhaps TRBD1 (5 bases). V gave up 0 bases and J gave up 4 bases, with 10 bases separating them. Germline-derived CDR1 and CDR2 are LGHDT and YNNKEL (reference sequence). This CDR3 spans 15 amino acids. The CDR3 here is CASSQDGGRNQPQHF. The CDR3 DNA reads TGTGCCAGCAGCCAAGACGGGGGGAGAAATCAGCCCCAGCATTTT. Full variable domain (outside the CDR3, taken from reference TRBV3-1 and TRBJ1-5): DTAVSQTPKYLVTQMGNDKSIKCEQNLGHDTMYWYKQDSKKFLKIMFSYNNKELIINETVPNRFSPKSPDKAHLNLHINSLELGDSAVYFCASSQDGGRNQPQHFGDGTRLSIL.

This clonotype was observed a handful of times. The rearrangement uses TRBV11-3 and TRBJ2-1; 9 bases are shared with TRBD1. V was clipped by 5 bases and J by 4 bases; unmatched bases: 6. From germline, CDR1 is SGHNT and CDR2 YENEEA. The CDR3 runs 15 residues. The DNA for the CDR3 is TGTGCCAGCAGCACACGGGACAGGGTTTACAATGAGCAGTTCTTC. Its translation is CASSTRDRVYNEQFF.

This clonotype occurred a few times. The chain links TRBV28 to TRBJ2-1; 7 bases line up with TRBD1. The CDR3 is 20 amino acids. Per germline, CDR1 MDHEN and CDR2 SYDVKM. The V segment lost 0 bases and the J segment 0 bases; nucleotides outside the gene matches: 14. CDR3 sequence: CASSLWAYWDSWSSYNEQFF. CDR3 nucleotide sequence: TGTGCCAGCAGTTTATGGGCCTATTGGGACAGCTGGAGCTCCTACAATGAGCAGTTCTTC.

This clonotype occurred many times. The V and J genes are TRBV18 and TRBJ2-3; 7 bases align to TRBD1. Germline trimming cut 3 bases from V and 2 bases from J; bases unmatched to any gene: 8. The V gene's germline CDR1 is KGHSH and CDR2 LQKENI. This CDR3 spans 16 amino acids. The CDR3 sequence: CASSPNRGRYTDTQYF. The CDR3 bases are TGTGCCAGCTCACCTAACAGGGGTCGTTACACAGATACGCAGTATTTT.

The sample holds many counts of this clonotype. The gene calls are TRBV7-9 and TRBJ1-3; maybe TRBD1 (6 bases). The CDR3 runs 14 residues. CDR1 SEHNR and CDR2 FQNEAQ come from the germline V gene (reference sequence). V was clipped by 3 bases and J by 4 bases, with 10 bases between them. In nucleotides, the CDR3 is TGTGCCAGCAGCTTCTCCGACAGGGGAAACACCATATATTTT. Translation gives CASSFSDRGNTIYF.

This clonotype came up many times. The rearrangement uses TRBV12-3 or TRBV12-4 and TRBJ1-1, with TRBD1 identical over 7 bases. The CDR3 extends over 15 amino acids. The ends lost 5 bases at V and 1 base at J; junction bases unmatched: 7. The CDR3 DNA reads TGTGCCAGCAGTCCCGCGGGACAGAGGAACACTGAAGCTTTCTTT. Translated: CASSPAGQRNTEAFF.

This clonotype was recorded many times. CDR3 sequence: CASSLEGIGTEAFF. The CDR3 bases are TGCGCCAGCAGCTTGGAGGGGATTGGGACTGAAGCTTTCTTT. The chain recombines TRBV5-1 with TRBJ1-1; D possibly corresponds to TRBD1 (5 bases). Trimming left V 0 bases short and J 5 bases short, with 11 bases between. CDR3 length: 14 amino acids. The germline V gene has CDR1 SGHRS and CDR2 YFSETQ.

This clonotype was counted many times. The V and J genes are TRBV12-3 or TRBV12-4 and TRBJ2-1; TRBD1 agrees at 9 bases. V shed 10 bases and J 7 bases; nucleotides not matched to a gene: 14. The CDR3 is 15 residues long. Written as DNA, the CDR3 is TGTGCCACCAATATCCGGGACAGGGTGTCGAATGAGCAGTTCTTC. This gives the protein CATNIRDRVSNEQFF.

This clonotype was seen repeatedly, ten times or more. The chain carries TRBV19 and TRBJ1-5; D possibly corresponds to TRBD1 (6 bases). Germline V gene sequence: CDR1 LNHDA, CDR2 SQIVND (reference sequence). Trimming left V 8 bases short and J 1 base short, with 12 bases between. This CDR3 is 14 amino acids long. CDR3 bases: TGTGCCAGTGCGGCCAGGGGCAGCAATCAGCCCCAGCATTTT. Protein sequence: CASAARGSNQPQHF.

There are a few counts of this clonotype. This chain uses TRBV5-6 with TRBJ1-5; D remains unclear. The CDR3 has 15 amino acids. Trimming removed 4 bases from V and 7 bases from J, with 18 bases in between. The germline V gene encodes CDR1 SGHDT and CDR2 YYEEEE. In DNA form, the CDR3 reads TGTGCCAGCAGCCCCTGGCAGTCAACGAAGCAGCCCCAGCATTTT. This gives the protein CASSPWQSTKQPQHF.

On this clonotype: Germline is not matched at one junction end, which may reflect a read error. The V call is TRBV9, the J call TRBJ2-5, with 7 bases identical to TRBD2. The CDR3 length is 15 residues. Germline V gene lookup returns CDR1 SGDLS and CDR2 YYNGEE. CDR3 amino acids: CASSVDRTRGETRYF. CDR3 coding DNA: TGTGCCAGCAGCGTTGACCGGACTAGAGGAGAGACCCGGTACTTC.

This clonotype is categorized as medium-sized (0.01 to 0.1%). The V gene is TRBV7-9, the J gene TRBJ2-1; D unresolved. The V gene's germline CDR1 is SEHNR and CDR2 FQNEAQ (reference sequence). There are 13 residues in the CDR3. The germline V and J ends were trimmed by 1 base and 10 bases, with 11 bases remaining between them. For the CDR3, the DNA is TGTGCCAGCAGCTTAGTTCCGCTTCCCGAGCAGTTCTTC. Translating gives CASSLVPLPEQFF.

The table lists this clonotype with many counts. CDR3 nucleotides: TGTGCCAGCAGTTATGAAACCGGGGAAGCTTTCTTT. As protein: CASSYETGEAFF. The chain combines TRBV6-5 with TRBJ1-1; D remains unclear. CDR1 is MNHEY, CDR2 SVGAGI, per germline. The CDR3 runs to 12 residues. V lost 3 bases, J lost 8 bases, and 10 bases lay in between.

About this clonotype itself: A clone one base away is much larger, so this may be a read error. For the CDR3, the DNA is TGCGCCAGCAGCGATGCACGGGGGATGAACCCTGAAGCTTTCTTT. It specifies CASSDARGMNPEAFF. The J gene is TRBJ1-1, the V gene TRBV5-1, with a possible D match to TRBD1 (5 bases). CDR1 SGHRS and CDR2 YFSETQ come from the germline V gene. The CDR3 runs to 15 residues. The whole variable domain, filled in from reference TRBV5-1 and TRBJ1-1, reads KAGVTQTPRYLIKTRGQQVTLSCSPISGHRSVSWYQQTPGQGLQFLFEYFSETQRNKGNFPGRFSGRQFSNSRSEMNVSTLELGDSALYLCASSDARGMNPEAFFGQGTRLTVV.

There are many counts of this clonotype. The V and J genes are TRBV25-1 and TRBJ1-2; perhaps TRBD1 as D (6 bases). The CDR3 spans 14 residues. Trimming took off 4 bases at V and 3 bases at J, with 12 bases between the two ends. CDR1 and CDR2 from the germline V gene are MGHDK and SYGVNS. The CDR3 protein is CASSGQGPDYGYTF. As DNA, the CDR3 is TGTGCCAGCAGTGGGCAGGGGCCCGACTATGGCTACACCTTC.

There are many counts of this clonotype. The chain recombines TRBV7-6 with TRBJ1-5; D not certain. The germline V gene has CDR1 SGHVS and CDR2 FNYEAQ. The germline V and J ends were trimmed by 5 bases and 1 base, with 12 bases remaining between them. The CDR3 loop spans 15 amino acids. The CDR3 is CASSQMGGSNQPQHF. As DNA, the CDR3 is TGTGCCAGCAGCCAGATGGGAGGGAGCAATCAGCCCCAGCATTTT.

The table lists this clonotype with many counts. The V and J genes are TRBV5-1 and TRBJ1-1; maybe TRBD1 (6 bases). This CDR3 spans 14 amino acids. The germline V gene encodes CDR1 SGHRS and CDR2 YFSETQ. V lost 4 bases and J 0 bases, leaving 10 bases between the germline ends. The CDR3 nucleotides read TGCGCCAGCAGCAACCGACAGGTGAACACTGAAGCTTTCTTT. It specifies CASSNRQVNTEAFF.

The CDR3 DNA follows: TGTGCCACAGGGGTGGGCCGGGGGGTCCGGGTTGAAGCTTTCTTT. Translation: CATGVGRGVRVEAFF. The chain is built from TRBV19 and TRBJ1-1, with D maybe TRBD1 (6 bases). CDR1 and CDR2 from the germline V gene are LNHDA and SQIVND (reference sequence). This CDR3 is built from 15 residues. V was trimmed by 10 bases and J by 7 bases, leaving 25 bases between them.

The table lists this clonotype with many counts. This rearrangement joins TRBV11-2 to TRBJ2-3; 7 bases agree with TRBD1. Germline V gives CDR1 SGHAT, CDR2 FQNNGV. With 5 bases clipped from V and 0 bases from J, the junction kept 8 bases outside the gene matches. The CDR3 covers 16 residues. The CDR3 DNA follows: TGTGCCAGCAGCGTCTCAGGGGGATCTAGCACAGATACGCAGTATTTT. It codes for CASSVSGGSSTDTQYF.

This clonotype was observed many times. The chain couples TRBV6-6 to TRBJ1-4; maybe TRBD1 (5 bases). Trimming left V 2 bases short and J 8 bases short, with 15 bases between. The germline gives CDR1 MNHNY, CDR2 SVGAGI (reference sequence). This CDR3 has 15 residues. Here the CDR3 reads CASSYGPGRFEKLFF. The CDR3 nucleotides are TGTGCCAGCAGTTACGGCCCAGGGCGGTTCGAAAAACTGTTTTTT.

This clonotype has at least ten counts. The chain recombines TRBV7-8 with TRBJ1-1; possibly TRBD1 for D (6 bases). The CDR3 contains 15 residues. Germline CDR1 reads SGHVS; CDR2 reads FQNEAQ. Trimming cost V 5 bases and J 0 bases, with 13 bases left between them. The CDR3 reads CASSGKTGLNTEAFF. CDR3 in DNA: TGTGCCAGCAGCGGGAAGACAGGTTTGAACACTGAAGCTTTCTTT.

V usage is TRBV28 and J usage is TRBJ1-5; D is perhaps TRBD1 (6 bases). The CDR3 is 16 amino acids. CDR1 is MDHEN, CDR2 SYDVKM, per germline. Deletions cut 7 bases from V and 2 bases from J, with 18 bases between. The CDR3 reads CASIPRGLGGNQPQHF. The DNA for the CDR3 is TGTGCCAGCATTCCCAGGGGCTTAGGAGGCAATCAGCCCCAGCATTTT.

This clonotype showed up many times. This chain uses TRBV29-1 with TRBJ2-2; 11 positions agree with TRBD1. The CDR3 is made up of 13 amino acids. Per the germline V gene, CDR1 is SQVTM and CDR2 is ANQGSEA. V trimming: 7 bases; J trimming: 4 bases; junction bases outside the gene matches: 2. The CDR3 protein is CSAGTGGTGELFF. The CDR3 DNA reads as TGCAGCGCAGGGACAGGGGGCACCGGGGAGCTGTTTTTT.

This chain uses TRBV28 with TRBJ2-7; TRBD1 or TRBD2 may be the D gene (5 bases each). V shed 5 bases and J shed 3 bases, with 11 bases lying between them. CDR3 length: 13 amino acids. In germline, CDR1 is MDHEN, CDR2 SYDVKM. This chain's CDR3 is CASSRDGLYEQYF. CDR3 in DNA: TGTGCCAGCAGTCGGGACGGACTCTACGAGCAGTACTTC.